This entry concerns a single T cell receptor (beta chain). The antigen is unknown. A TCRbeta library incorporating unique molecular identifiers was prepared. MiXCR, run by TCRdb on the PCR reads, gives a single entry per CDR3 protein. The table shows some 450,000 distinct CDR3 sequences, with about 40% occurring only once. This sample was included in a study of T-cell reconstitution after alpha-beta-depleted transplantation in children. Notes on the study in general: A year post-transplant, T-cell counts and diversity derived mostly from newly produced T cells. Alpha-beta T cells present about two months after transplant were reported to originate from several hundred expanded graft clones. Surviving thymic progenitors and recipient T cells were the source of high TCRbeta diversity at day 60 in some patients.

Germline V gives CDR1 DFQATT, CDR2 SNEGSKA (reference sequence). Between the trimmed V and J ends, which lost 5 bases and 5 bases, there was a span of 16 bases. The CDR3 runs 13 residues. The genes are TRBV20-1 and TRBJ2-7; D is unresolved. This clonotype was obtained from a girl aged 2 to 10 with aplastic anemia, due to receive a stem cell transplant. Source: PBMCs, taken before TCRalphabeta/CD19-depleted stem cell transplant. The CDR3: CSAGPLSGHEQYF. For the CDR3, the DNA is TGCAGTGCTGGCCCCCTCTCGGGCCACGAGCAGTACTTC.